These T cell receptor beta chains were read from a single sample in a study of naive and memory T cell subsets. One entry per CDR3 protein results from TCRdb running MiXCR on the UMI-ligation and nested PCR reads. The table lists approximately 150,000 distinct CDR3 sequences, approximately 20% of them singletons. The material sequenced was naive CD8+ T cells from blood. These receptors all stem from a human donor in good health. CDR3s include the opening cysteine and the closing phenylalanine or tryptophan. Fields, in order: CDR3 length, clone size, D gene, J gene, V gene, CDR3 DNA, CDR3 protein. A D gene is named only where the DNA matches it firmly. The size entry is marked missing in some rows and otherwise reads once, few, many or a size class.

14,few,NA,TRBJ1-1,TRBV7-9,TGTGCCGGAACCGCGGGGCCTTCGAGCACTGAAGCTTTCTTT,CAGTAGPSSTEAFF
14,few,NA,TRBJ2-7,TRBV7-9,TGTGCCAGCAGCCAGAGCGTCCCCGGCTACGAGCAGTACTTC,CASSQSVPGYEQYF
15,NA,TRBD1,TRBJ1-6,TRBV13,TGTGCCAGCAGCTTGTACAGGGGGCGCGGTTCACCCCTCCACTTT,CASSLYRGRGSPLHF
15,NA,NA,TRBJ2-1,TRBV11-2,TGTGCCAGCAGCTTAGGGGCAGGGTCTGACAATGAGCAGTTCTTC,CASSLGAGSDNEQFF
15,NA,NA,TRBJ2-5,TRBV28,TGTGCCAGCAGTCTTAACCCCACGTACCAAGAGACCCAGTACTTC,CASSLNPTYQETQYF
13,NA,TRBD2,TRBJ2-1,TRBV28,TGTGCCAGCTGGGGGGGAGTGGGGAATGAGCAGTTCTTC,CASWGGVGNEQFF
13,few,NA,TRBJ2-7,TRBV6-5,TGTGCCAGCAGTCCGAACAGGGTTTACGAGCAGTACTTC,CASSPNRVYEQYF
13,NA,NA,TRBJ2-3,TRBV12-3/TRBV12-4,TGTGCCAGCAGTCGGTGGATCACAGATACGCAGTATTTT,CASSRWITDTQYF
15,NA,NA,TRBJ2-1,TRBV4-3,TGCGCCAGCAGCCAAGATACGGGATCCTACAATGAGCAGTTCTTC,CASSQDTGSYNEQFF
12,NA,TRBD1,TRBJ1-1,TRBV6-5,TGTGCCAGCAGCCCGGAGGGACAGGGGTTCTTCTTT,CASSPEGQGFFF
12,NA,TRBD1,TRBJ2-5,TRBV12-3/TRBV12-4,TGTGCCAGCAGCTCACACAGGGGGACCCAGTACTTC,CASSSHRGTQYF
16,NA,TRBD2,TRBJ2-5,TRBV4-1,TGCGCCAGCAGCCACGGACTAGCGGGGACACAAGAGACCCAGTACTTC,CASSHGLAGTQETQYF
16,NA,NA,TRBJ2-5,TRBV7-9,TGTGCCAGCTCCCACCGGGACTCCCTGTTCCAAGAGACCCAGTACTTC,CASSHRDSLFQETQYF
14,NA,NA,TRBJ2-1,TRBV24-1,TGTGCCACCAGTGATCTTAACCCCTACAATGAGCAGTTCTTC,CATSDLNPYNEQFF
13,NA,NA,TRBJ1-2,TRBV9,TGTGCCAGCAGCCCGGACGGTGACTATGGCTACACCTTC,CASSPDGDYGYTF
15,NA,TRBD1,TRBJ1-2,TRBV4-1,TGCGCCAGCAGCCAAGACCGACAGGGAAACTATGGCTACACCTTC,CASSQDRQGNYGYTF